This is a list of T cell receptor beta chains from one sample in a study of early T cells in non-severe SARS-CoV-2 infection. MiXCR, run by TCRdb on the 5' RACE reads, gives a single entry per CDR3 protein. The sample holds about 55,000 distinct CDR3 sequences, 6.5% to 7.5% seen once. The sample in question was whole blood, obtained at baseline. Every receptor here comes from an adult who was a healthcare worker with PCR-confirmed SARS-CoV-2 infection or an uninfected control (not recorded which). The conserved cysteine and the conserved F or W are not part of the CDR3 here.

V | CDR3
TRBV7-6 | VSTSRAGADTGELF
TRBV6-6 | ASSKPGQSEKLF
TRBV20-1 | SATGHLKISQETQY
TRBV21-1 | ASSPRGQGAYEQY
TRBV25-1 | ASSGDRGWATDTQY
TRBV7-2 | ASTWGAHEKLF
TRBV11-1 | ASSLLWGSYNEQF
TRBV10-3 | AIGGLPSGDIQY
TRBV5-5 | ASSGRAGANTGELF
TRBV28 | ASSLVSYNSPLH
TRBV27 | ASAENRGGEQF
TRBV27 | ASSLIAGVRGQETQY
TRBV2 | ASSLMDRRQPQH
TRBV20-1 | SASPTGGAETQY
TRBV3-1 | ASSQTGSGGPYKNIQY
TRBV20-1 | SAPEGGLNTEAF
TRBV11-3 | ASSPVTGANTGELF
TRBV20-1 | SASEHQNTEAF
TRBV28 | ASRPGLGGNEQF
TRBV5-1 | ASSSLSGGDEAF
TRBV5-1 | ASSLDRDTESSYNSPLH
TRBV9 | ASSVARQPGDSPLH
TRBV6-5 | ASRKGYGELF
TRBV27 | ASSLSAGTNTEAF
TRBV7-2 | ASRTVGQSYEQY
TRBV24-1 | ATSDWSGDPSTDTQY
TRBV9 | ASSVQAADTQY
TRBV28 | ASSLGRANTDTQY
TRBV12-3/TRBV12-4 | ASSPSRGNSGANVLT
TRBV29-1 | SVSDSHT
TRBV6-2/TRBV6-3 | ASQGFDYNEQF
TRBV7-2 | ASSPRTSGGYNEQF
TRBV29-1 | SVFSGAYEQY
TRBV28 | ASSLIRRNTDTQY
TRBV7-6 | ASSPNTQGYKAF
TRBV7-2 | ASSLGFGGSRTEAF
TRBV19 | ASSRRPLGLAGPGELF
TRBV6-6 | ASSRDRSYEPQH
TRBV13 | ASTPTSGTRTQY
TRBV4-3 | ASSQANSGNTIY
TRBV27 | ASSLGRLGRETQY
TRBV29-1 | SGTGSPLH
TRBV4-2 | ASSQDRQYWEGYT
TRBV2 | ASKPDSFTYEQY
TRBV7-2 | ASSLLGLASTGELF
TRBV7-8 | ASSKKKNRDIGELF
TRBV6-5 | ASSPRFSGANVLT
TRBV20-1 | SARTWGNPDTQY
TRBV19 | AGRGQKRSNQPQH
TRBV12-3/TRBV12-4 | ASSTMGGTEAF